Below, 19 T cell receptor beta chains from the same sample are listed, as sequenced in a study of CD8+ T cells in alopecia areata. cDNA serving as the sequencing template came from extracted, reverse transcribed RNA. Using immunoSEQ multiplex PCR, the repertoire was profiled, and TCRdb retains in-frame clones only, with some absent. The sample holds 200,000 or so clones, nearly 60% seen once. Indicated treatment: oral pan-JAK inhibitor, 5-10 mg twice daily. The sample was CD4+ T cells sorted from blood, taken at week 24, from a patient treated with tofacitinib. These receptors originate from a human donor with alopecia areata.

This clone was observed a handful of times. This chain links TRBV2 with TRBJ2-5, with D possibly matching TRBD2 (6 bases). CDR1 is SNHLY, CDR2 FYNNEI, per germline. Trimming shortened V by 5 bases and J by 5 bases, and 18 bases separated the two germline ends. This CDR3 is built from 15 residues. The chain's CDR3 is CASSQWQGREETQYF. DNA of the CDR3: TGTGCCAGCAGTCAATGGCAGGGCCGGGAGGAGACCCAGTACTTC. Combining the CDR3 with reference TRBV2 and TRBJ2-5 gives the whole variable domain EPEVTQTPSHQVTQMGQEVILRCVPISNHLYFYWYRQILGQKVEFLVSFYNNEISEKSEIFDDQFSVERPDGSNFTLKIRSTKLEDSAMYFCASSQWQGREETQYFGPGTRLLVL.

This clone appeared a few times. The rearrangement links TRBV5-1 to TRBJ2-2, with D possibly TRBD1 on 5 matching bases. CDR1 SGHRS and CDR2 YFSETQ come from the germline V gene. The ends were cut back, 3 bases at V and 4 bases at J, with 13 bases in the middle. This CDR3 region has 15 residues. CDR3 amino acids: CASSSDRPFTGELFF. Here the CDR3 DNA reads TGCGCCAGCAGCTCCGACAGACCTTTCACCGGGGAGCTGTTTTTT.

The chain links TRBV30 to TRBJ1-1; no firm D call. V lost 1 base to trimming and J lost 6 bases, with 12 bases between them. The CDR3 runs to 13 residues. Germline CDR1 is GTSNPN and CDR2 is SVGIG (reference sequence). Written as DNA, the CDR3 is TGTGCCTGGAGTGGGCGGACGCGTGCTGAAGCTTTCTTT. Residues: CAWSGRTRAEAFF.

The chain joins TRBV7-9 to TRBJ2-7; D ambiguous. The ends were cut back, 5 bases at V and 4 bases at J, with 9 bases in the middle. This CDR3 is built from 12 residues. From germline, CDR1 is SEHNR and CDR2 FQNEAQ (reference sequence). The CDR3 bases are TGTGCCAGCAGCCCGCGTTTGTACGAGCAGTACTTC. It encodes CASSPRLYEQYF.

The chain combines TRBV30 with TRBJ2-1; a possible D gene is TRBD2 (6 bases). V lost 3 bases to trimming and J lost 10 bases, with 19 bases between them. The CDR3 is made up of 14 amino acids. CDR1 is GTSNPN and CDR2 is SVGIG in the germline V gene (reference sequence). The CDR3 loop reads CAWSGGLPTGEQFF. The CDR3 DNA sequence: TGTGCCTGGAGCGGAGGGCTACCTACGGGGGAGCAGTTCTTC.

The chain uses TRBV5-5 and TRBJ1-5, with TRBD1 matching 7 bases. Germline-derived CDR1 and CDR2 are SGHKS and YYEKEE (reference sequence). The CDR3 length is 17 residues. V was clipped by 4 bases and J by 0 bases; unmatched bases: 10. The CDR3 bases are TGTGCCAGCAGCCAGTGGACAGGCCACTATAGCAATCAGCCCCAGCATTTT. Its protein is CASSQWTGHYSNQPQHF.

J is TRBJ2-1 and V is TRBV29-1; 7 bases are a match to TRBD1. The CDR3 covers 11 residues. The germline V gene encodes CDR1 SQVTM and CDR2 ANQGSEA. V lost 5 bases and J lost 11; bases outside the gene matches: 6. For the CDR3, the DNA is TGCAGCGTTCGGACGACAGGGCAGCAGTTCTTC. It codes for CSVRTTGQQFF.

This clone came up a few times. The rearrangement links TRBV2 to TRBJ1-5; 8 bases agree with TRBD1. The junction had 8 bases not matched to a gene; V was cut back by 6 bases and J by 7 bases. The length of the CDR3 is 14 residues. CDR1 is SNHLY and CDR2 is FYNNEI in the germline V gene. CDR3 sequence reads: CASRDRVIEQPQHF. CDR3 nucleotides: TGTGCCAGCAGGGACAGGGTTATCGAGCAGCCCCAGCATTTT.

This clone has a handful of counts. Here the CDR3 reads CAWRELAGGPSSYNEQFF. DNA for the CDR3: TGTGCCTGGAGGGAACTAGCGGGTGGACCCAGCTCCTACAATGAGCAGTTCTTC. The chain links TRBV30 to TRBJ2-1; the match to TRBD2 covers 9 bases. The CDR3 has 18 amino acids. CDR1 GTSNPN and CDR2 SVGIG come from the germline V gene (reference sequence). Trimming cost V 3 bases and J 0 bases; bases outside gene matches: 12.

The sample holds one count of this clone. V usage is TRBV29-1 and J usage is TRBJ2-7; D call uncertain. CDR1 and CDR2 (germline): SQVTM, ANQGSEA. V was cut by 4 bases and J by 1 base, with 8 bases left in between. This CDR3 spans 12 amino acids. CDR3 sequence: CSVGYRSYEQYF. CDR3 bases: TGCAGCGTTGGGTACAGATCCTACGAGCAGTACTTC.

The rearrangement uses TRBV5-1 and TRBJ1-2; D unclear. Germline assignment: CDR1 SGHRS and CDR2 YFSETQ. The CDR3 extends over 13 amino acids. V lost 4 bases and J lost 7, with 14 bases in between. CDR3 in DNA: TGCGCCAGCAGCAGTGACGCCCTGCCTGGCTACACCTTC. Translation gives CASSSDALPGYTF.

This clone has just a few counts. This chain joins TRBV15 and TRBJ1-2; TRBD1 aligns across 10 bases. This CDR3 is 15 amino acids long. CDR1 is LNHNV, CDR2 YYDKDF, per germline (reference sequence). V dropped 4 bases and J dropped 2; count of bases not matched to a gene: 4. CDR3 sequence (DNA): TGTGCCACCAGCACTAGGACAGGGGGAAACTATGGCTACACCTTC. It encodes CATSTRTGGNYGYTF. The full variable domain, in which reference TRBV15 and TRBJ1-2 provide the parts outside the CDR3, is DAMVIQNPRYQVTQFGKPVTLSCSQTLNHNVMYWYQQKSSQAPKLLFHYYDKDFNNEADTPDNFQSRRPNTSFCFLDIRSPGLGDTAMYLCATSTRTGGNYGYTFGSGTRLTVV.

The gene calls are TRBV5-1 and TRBJ2-2; 10 nucleotides agree with TRBD2. From germline, CDR1 is SGHRS and CDR2 YFSETQ. J was trimmed by 7 bases and V by 4 bases; bases with no gene match: 7. The CDR3 sequence is 15 residues long. The CDR3 DNA reads as TGCGCCAGCAGCCTAGCGGGAGACGGCGGCGGGGAGCTGTTTTTT. This encodes CASSLAGDGGGELFF.

The chain has TRBV6-5 and TRBJ2-7; 8 bases are a match to TRBD1. Germline V gene sequence: CDR1 MNHEY, CDR2 SVGAGI. V trimming: 0 bases; J trimming: 3 bases; junction bases outside the gene matches: 1. The CDR3 covers 14 residues. This CDR3 reads CASSYSDRDYEQYF. The CDR3 DNA reads as TGTGCCAGCAGTTACTCGGACAGGGACTACGAGCAGTACTTC.

The sample holds one count of this clone. The rearrangement joins TRBV7-2 to TRBJ1-2; 7 positions agree with TRBD1. This CDR3 is 15 amino acids long. Germline V gene data show CDR1 as SGHTA and CDR2 as FQGNSA. With V trimmed by 5 bases and J by 4 bases, 10 bases remained unmatched. CDR3 nucleotides: TGTGCCAGCAGCACCCGACCGGGACAGATCTATGGCTACACCTTC. It is translated as CASSTRPGQIYGYTF.

The chain carries TRBV6-6 and TRBJ2-7; 7 bases agree with TRBD2. CDR3 length equals 15 residues. Germline CDR1 is MNHNY and CDR2 is SVGAGI (reference sequence). J gave up 5 bases and V 0 bases, and 7 bases lay outside the gene matches. CDR3 sequence: CASSYSGGSTHEQYF. CDR3 sequence (DNA): TGTGCCAGCAGTTACTCCGGCGGGAGTACCCACGAGCAGTACTTC.

The table lists this clone with a few counts. The chain combines TRBV29-1 with TRBJ1-5; D ambiguous. The CDR3 totals 12 residues. The V gene's germline CDR1 is SQVTM and CDR2 ANQGSEA. V gave up 5 bases and J gave up 4 bases, with 9 bases separating them. CDR3 sequence (DNA): TGCAGCGTTTCCATGGAGAATCAGCCCCAGCATTTT. Encoded protein: CSVSMENQPQHF.

The chain uses TRBV5-4 and TRBJ1-1, with 10 bases identical to TRBD1. Germline V gene sequence: CDR1 SGHNT, CDR2 YYREEE (reference sequence). The CDR3 has 16 amino acids. V gave up 6 bases and J gave up 0 bases; unmatched junction bases: 8. CDR3 sequence (DNA): TGTGCCAGCACTCCGGGACAGGGGAAAATGAACACTGAAGCTTTCTTT. Translation gives CASTPGQGKMNTEAFF. Based on the CDR3 plus reference TRBV5-4 and TRBJ1-1, the full variable domain is ETGVTQSPTHLIKTRGQQVTLRCSSQSGHNTVSWYQQALGQGPQFIFQYYREEENGRGNFPPRFSGLQFPNYSSELNVNALELDDSALYLCASTPGQGKMNTEAFFGQGTRLTVV.

The chain couples TRBV25-1 to TRBJ1-2; 9 nucleotides match TRBD1. The CDR3 runs to 13 residues. The germline CDR1 and CDR2 sequences are MGHDK and SYGVNS. V was clipped by 3 bases and J by 7 bases; unmatched bases: 3. CDR3 amino acids: CASSDHRGLGYTF. Written as DNA, the CDR3 is TGTGCCAGCAGTGACCACAGGGGGCTTGGCTACACCTTC.